Listed below are T cell receptor beta chains from one sample, sequenced in a study of CD8+ T cells in alopecia areata. Profiling relied on immunoSEQ multiplex PCR, and the TCRdb table lists in-frame clones only, not all of them. Of fewer than 200,000 clones listed, around 50% are singletons. Sequencing was performed on CD8+ T cells sorted from blood, taken at week 24, from a patient treated with tofacitinib. The receptor source for this set is a human donor with alopecia areata. CDR3s include the opening cysteine and the closing phenylalanine or tryptophan. Each record gives: CDR3 protein, CDR3 DNA, V gene, D gene, J gene, clone size. The D gene is left open where the match is weak. Clone sizes are given selectively: once, few, many, or a class where the clone is expanded.

CASSGPGPNYGYTF | TGTGCCAGCAGCGGCCCGGGGCCTAACTATGGCTACACCTTC | TRBV9 | - | TRBJ1-2 | -
CASSLLGTGANYGYTF | TGTGCCAGCAGTTTACTGGGGACAGGGGCTAACTATGGCTACACCTTC | TRBV27 | TRBD1 | TRBJ1-2 | -
CASRIQQGNEQFF | TGTGCCAGCAGAATTCAACAGGGGAATGAGCAGTTCTTC | TRBV25-1 | TRBD1 | TRBJ2-1 | few
CASSYLGTDTQYF | TGTGCCAGCAGCTATCTAGGCACAGATACGCAGTATTTT | TRBV11-2 | - | TRBJ2-3 | -
CASSPGQGSGELFF | TGTGCCAGCAGCCCAGGACAGGGGTCCGGGGAGCTGTTTTTT | TRBV7-6 | TRBD1 | TRBJ2-2 | -
CASSSRGSRGVVHEQFF | TGTGCCAGCAGCTCGAGAGGGTCGCGGGGGGTCGTCCATGAGCAGTTCTTC | TRBV7-9 | TRBD2 | TRBJ2-1 | -
CASSQDLNEQFF | TGCGCCAGCAGCCAAGATCTCAATGAGCAGTTCTTC | TRBV4-1 | - | TRBJ2-1 | -
CSVDHITDTQYF | TGCAGCGTTGACCACATCACAGATACGCAGTATTTT | TRBV29-1 | - | TRBJ2-3 | few
CASSLGQGVKTQYF | TGTGCCAGCAGCTTAGGACAGGGGGTGAAGACCCAGTACTTC | TRBV7-9 | TRBD1 | TRBJ2-5 | -
CASSQGQPVYEQYF | TGTGCCAGCAGTCAAGGACAGCCAGTATACGAGCAGTACTTC | TRBV27 | - | TRBJ2-7 | -
CASSIIGSNQPQHF | TGTGCCAGTAGTATAATCGGTAGCAATCAGCCCCAGCATTTT | TRBV19 | - | TRBJ1-5 | -
CASSLAASGTNSYEQYF | TGCGCCAGCAGCTTGGCTGCCTCCGGGACAAACAGTTACGAGCAGTACTTC | TRBV5-1 | - | TRBJ2-7 | once
CASSSDRAYNEQFF | TGTGCCAGCAGCTCGGACAGGGCCTACAATGAGCAGTTCTTC | TRBV7-9 | TRBD1 | TRBJ2-1 | -
CASSLVSVAKGDGYTF | TGTGCCAGCAGCTTAGTCTCGGTCGCTAAGGGGGATGGCTACACCTTC | TRBV11-2 | - | TRBJ1-2 | -
CASSIQRGLGETQYF | TGTGCCAGCAGCATCCAGCGGGGCCTGGGAGAGACCCAGTACTTC | TRBV7-2 | TRBD2 | TRBJ2-5 | few
CASSLSIRETQYF | TGTGCCAGCAGTTTATCGATAAGGGAGACCCAGTACTTC | TRBV27 | - | TRBJ2-5 | -
CASSYGQFYEQYF | TGTGCCAGCAGTTACGGACAGTTCTACGAGCAGTACTTC | TRBV6-5 | - | TRBJ2-7 | -
CASSSGQGTVF | TGTGCCAGCAGTTCAGGACAGGGTACCGTCTTC | TRBV27 | TRBD1 | TRBJ2-7 | -
CASRRGLWGGGEQFF | TGTGCCAGCCGGAGGGGGCTATGGGGCGGCGGTGAGCAGTTCTTC | TRBV6-5 | - | TRBJ2-1 | -
CASSLWSDQETQYF | TGTGCCAGCAGCCTCTGGTCTGACCAAGAGACCCAGTACTTC | TRBV27 | - | TRBJ2-5 | -
CASSEGSSYEQYF | TGTGCTAGTTCAGAGGGGAGCTCCTACGAGCAGTACTTC | TRBV12-5 | - | TRBJ2-7 | few
CATSRDHTSGTEAFF | TGTGCCACCAGCAGAGATCACACTTCGGGCACTGAAGCTTTCTTT | TRBV15 | - | TRBJ1-1 | -
CASSPDGYQETQYF | TGTGCCAGCAGCCCCGACGGCTACCAAGAGACCCAGTACTTC | TRBV7-9 | - | TRBJ2-5 | -
CASSLSQGANQPQHF | TGTGCCAGCAGTTTAAGCCAGGGAGCGAATCAGCCCCAGCATTTT | TRBV27 | - | TRBJ1-5 | -
CASSSGTNYGYTF | TGTGCCAGCAGCTCCGGGACAAACTATGGCTACACCTTC | TRBV6-5 | - | TRBJ1-2 | -
CASSNRTDYGYTF | TGTGCCAGCAGCAACAGGACAGACTATGGCTACACCTTC | TRBV7-9 | - | TRBJ1-2 | -
CASSSGLGDNEQFF | TGCGCCAGCAGCTCGGGACTAGGTGACAATGAGCAGTTCTTC | TRBV5-1 | TRBD2 | TRBJ2-1 | -
CASTMSASGVDEQFF | TGTGCCAGCACGATGTCGGCTAGCGGGGTGGATGAGCAGTTCTTC | TRBV2 | TRBD2 | TRBJ2-1 | -
CASSIGTGASNEQFF | TGTGCCAGCAGTATTGGGACAGGGGCGTCGAATGAGCAGTTCTTC | TRBV27 | TRBD1 | TRBJ2-1 | once
CASSEARWGETQYF | TGTGCCAGCAGTGAAGCGCGTTGGGGGGAGACCCAGTACTTC | TRBV2 | - | TRBJ2-5 | -
CSVEGTGASGDEQYF | TGCAGCGTAGAGGGGACAGGGGCCTCCGGGGACGAGCAGTACTTC | TRBV29-1 | TRBD1 | TRBJ2-7 | -
CASSPSQGSAYEQYF | TGTGCCAGCAGCCCATCCCAGGGATCGGCCTACGAGCAGTACTTC | TRBV9 | - | TRBJ2-7 | -
CASSLGSPNEQFF | TGTGCCAGCAGCTTGGGGAGTCCAAATGAGCAGTTCTTC | TRBV5-6 | - | TRBJ2-1 | -
CASSLEVTLNGNTIYF | TGTGCCAGCAGCTTAGAGGTTACGCTTAATGGAAACACCATATATTTT | TRBV7-9 | - | TRBJ1-3 | -
CAITGTSDTDTQYF | TGTGCCATCACCGGGACTAGCGACACAGATACGCAGTATTTT | TRBV10-3 | TRBD2 | TRBJ2-3 | -
CASSRPTETGNTIYF | TGCGCCAGCAGCCGACCCACAGAAACTGGAAACACCATATATTTT | TRBV5-1 | - | TRBJ1-3 | -
CASSHSGTGKNIQYF | TGTGCCAGCAGCCACTCCGGGACGGGCAAAAACATTCAGTACTTC | TRBV13 | - | TRBJ2-4 | large
CASSSGQGEAFF | TGTGCCAGCAGCTCTGGACAGGGTGAAGCTTTCTTT | TRBV7-9 | TRBD1 | TRBJ1-1 | -
CASSVGTEAFF | TGCGCCAGCAGTGTGGGCACTGAAGCTTTCTTT | TRBV10-2 | - | TRBJ1-1 | few
CSVAGRYEQYF | TGCAGCGTCGCGGGACGGTACGAGCAGTACTTC | TRBV29-1 | - | TRBJ2-7 | -
CASSPPGEAGELFF | TGCGCCAGCAGTCCCCCCGGAGAGGCCGGGGAGCTGTTTTTT | TRBV5-1 | - | TRBJ2-2 | once